This paragraph covers one T cell receptor beta chain sequence. Antigen specificity is unknown. The sample originates from a study of Ad26.COV2.S vaccination and SARS-CoV-2 variants. Study in general: Ad26.COV2.S was injected intramuscularly once or twice, 56 days apart. Study results and limitations: Total T cell responses may have been underestimated by the TCR breadth and depth analyses. Breadth of non-spike TCRs did not differ between vaccinees and placebo recipients.

Treatment reported: some 20 received Ad26.COV2.S at low or high dose, single or two shots; several received placebo; per-sample allocation not given. On day 63 after the first injection, vaccine and placebo recipients gave samples. As its vector, the vaccine had Ad26, which expressed Wuhan-strain SARS-CoV-2 spike. The method was immunoSEQ multiplex PCR; TCRdb's version includes in-frame clones alone and lacks a portion of them. The data contain fewer than 400,000 clones, about 85% of them seen just once; the ten biggest clones take up 3.5%. Germline CDR1 is LGHNA and CDR2 is YSLEER. The CDR3 sequence is 14 residues long. Trimming pared 0 bases from V and 6 bases from J, leaving 12 bases between.

Material: peripheral blood, obtained in a trial of Ad26.COV2.S vaccine versus placebo. The receptor was derived from a person aged 18-60 years who received the Ad26.COV2.S COVID-19 vaccine or a placebo. V and J are TRBV4-3 and TRBJ2-7, with D unresolved. The CDR3 coding sequence is TGCGCCAGCAGCCAAGAGGGCCTGAGAAGCGAGCAGTACTTC. Its translation is CASSQEGLRSEQYF.